These 31 T cell receptor beta chains share one sample of origin, sequenced in a study of blood T cell repertoires in COVID-19. Generated by immunoSEQ multiplex PCR, the TCRdb table keeps only in-frame clones and is missing some. The sample lists some 150,000 clones, about 86% occurring once. Sample: peripheral blood. These receptors came from a man younger than 30 with active or convalescent COVID-19.

J is TRBJ1-1 and V is TRBV29-1; D not certain. V dropped 4 bases and J dropped 0 bases, with 9 bases sitting between them. The CDR3 is made up of 13 amino acids. Germline lookup yields CDR1 SQVTM and CDR2 ANQGSEA. CDR3 in DNA: TGCAGCGTTGTGCAGCGGTTGAACACTGAAGCTTTCTTT. It yields the protein CSVVQRLNTEAFF.

The V and J genes are TRBV19 and TRBJ2-1; 8 bases match TRBD1. CDR3 length: 17 amino acids. The J segment lost 0 bases and the V segment lost 5 bases, leaving 9 bases of the junction unmatched. Germline lookup yields CDR1 LNHDA and CDR2 SQIVND (reference sequence). In DNA form, the CDR3 reads TGTGCCAGTAGTCGAGGACAGGGTCAGGGCTCCTACAATGAGCAGTTCTTC. Its translation is CASSRGQGQGSYNEQFF.

This sequence joins TRBV4-1 and TRBJ2-5; D is unclear. The V end was cut by 5 bases, the J end by 4 bases, with 14 bases between. CDR3 size: 14 residues. The germline CDR1 and CDR2 sequences are MGHRA and YSYEKL. CDR3 bases: TGCGCCAGCAGCTACGTTGTACAGATAGAGACCCAGTACTTC. Translation: CASSYVVQIETQYF.

The genes are TRBV7-2 and TRBJ2-2; no clear D gene. The V gene's germline CDR1 is SGHTA and CDR2 FQGNSA. V was shortened by 2 bases and J by 5 bases, with 9 bases between the two germline ends. The CDR3 covers 14 residues. The CDR3: CASSLRQATGELFF. The CDR3 bases are TGTGCCAGCAGCTTAAGGCAGGCGACCGGGGAGCTGTTTTTT.

V and J are TRBV14 and TRBJ1-2, with D uncertain. V was trimmed by 0 bases and J by 7 bases, leaving 12 bases between them. Germline CDR1 and CDR2: SGHDN and FVKESK. This CDR3 is built from 14 residues. The CDR3 DNA reads as TGTGCCAGCAGCCAAGAGGAGAGGGTCGGTGGCTACACCTTC. Translating gives CASSQEERVGGYTF.

The chain carries TRBV29-1 and TRBJ1-1; 9 bases are shared with TRBD1. The CDR3 is 16 amino acids. Per germline, CDR1 SQVTM and CDR2 ANQGSEA. The ends lost 6 bases at V and 0 bases at J; junction bases unmatched: 11. The CDR3, as DNA: TGCAGCGTCCCGCCAGACTGGGACAGGGTGAACACTGAAGCTTTCTTT. It codes for CSVPPDWDRVNTEAFF.

The V and J genes are TRBV2 and TRBJ1-6; possibly TRBD1 for D (6 bases). V lost 10 bases and J 10 bases, leaving 17 bases between the germline ends. This CDR3 spans 13 amino acids. CDR1 is SNHLY and CDR2 is FYNNEI in the germline V gene. In nucleotides, the CDR3 is TGTGCCACCAACAGGGAAAGCGGATCACCCCTCCACTTT. It translates to CATNRESGSPLHF.

The genes are TRBV19 and TRBJ1-5; 8 nucleotides agree with TRBD1. The CDR3 loop spans 14 amino acids. The V and J ends lost 6 bases and 11 bases, in that order; junction bases with no gene match: 12. Germline lookup yields CDR1 LNHDA and CDR2 SQIVND (reference sequence). The CDR3 DNA follows: TGTGCCAGTAGGTCGCCAGGGGGCCTGTCGGCCCAGCATTTT. Translating it yields CASRSPGGLSAQHF.

The chain has TRBV4-2 and TRBJ1-2; TRBD1 aligns across 11 bases. The CDR3 totals 15 residues. Germline loops: CDR1 LGHNA, CDR2 YNFKEQ. Germline trimming cut 0 bases from V and 8 bases from J; bases unmatched to any gene: 5. CDR3 DNA: TGTGCCAGCAGCCAAGATAGAGGGACAGGGGGAGGCTACACCTTC. This codes for CASSQDRGTGGGYTF.

This chain connects TRBV27 to TRBJ1-6; 9 nucleotides match TRBD1. Germline V gene lookup returns CDR1 MNHEY and CDR2 SMNVEV (reference sequence). The CDR3 is 17 amino acids. V lost 8 bases and J lost 7; bases outside the gene matches: 15. As DNA, the CDR3 is TGTGCCAGCGGAGCATTCCCTCCCGGGACAGGGAATTCACCCCTCCACTTT. Amino acids: CASGAFPPGTGNSPLHF.

The J gene is TRBJ1-4, the V gene TRBV25-1; perhaps TRBD1 as D (5 bases). Between the trimmed V and J ends, which lost 0 bases and 3 bases, there was a span of 11 bases. This CDR3 spans 16 amino acids. Germline CDR1 reads MGHDK; CDR2 reads SYGVNS. The CDR3 loop reads CASSEYVGGSNEKLFF. In DNA, the CDR3 is TGTGCCAGCAGTGAATATGTCGGGGGTTCTAATGAAAAACTGTTTTTT.

The chain uses TRBV4-2 and TRBJ2-1; D is possibly TRBD1 (6 bases). The V end was cut by 2 bases, the J end by 2 bases, with 13 bases between. The CDR3 length is 16 residues. Germline CDR1 and CDR2: LGHNA and YNFKEQ. CDR3 DNA sequence: TGTGCCAGCAGCCAACTTCCCGGGACACCCTACAATGAGCAGTTCTTC. Translating it yields CASSQLPGTPYNEQFF.

The rearrangement uses TRBV20-1 and TRBJ2-7; no clear D. Looked up from germline, CDR1 is DFQATT and CDR2 is SNEGSKA (reference sequence). This CDR3 region has 11 residues. The V end lost 2 bases, the J end lost 5 bases, and 7 bases lay between the germline ends. The chain's CDR3 is CSARPVNEQYF. The CDR3 DNA is TGCAGTGCTAGACCGGTCAACGAGCAGTACTTC.

As DNA, the CDR3 is TGCGCCAGCAGCCCCGGGACAGGGAGGAGCACTGAAGCTTTCTTT. Translated, it gives CASSPGTGRSTEAFF. This chain connects TRBV5-1 to TRBJ1-1, with 9 bases aligning to TRBD1. CDR3 length equals 15 residues. The trim removed 4 bases at V and 4 bases at J, leaving 8 bases unmatched. Germline-derived CDR1 and CDR2 are SGHRS and YFSETQ.

The chain couples TRBV5-1 to TRBJ2-3; TRBD2 matches at 10 bases. The V segment lost 4 bases and the J segment 5 bases; nucleotides outside the gene matches: 1. The CDR3 consists of 13 residues. The germline CDR1 and CDR2 sequences are SGHRS and YFSETQ. The CDR3 region is CASSPSGRDTQYF. CDR3 sequence (DNA): TGCGCCAGCAGCCCTAGCGGGAGAGATACGCAGTATTTT.

CDR3 DNA sequence: TGTGCCAGCAGCCCAACTAACTATGGCTACACCTTC. Protein: CASSPTNYGYTF. V and J are TRBV6-6 and TRBJ1-2; D unclear. Germline values: CDR1 MNHNY, CDR2 SVGAGI (reference sequence). The CDR3 runs to 12 residues. With 6 bases removed from V and 0 bases from J, the gap between germline ends came to 5 bases.

The J gene is TRBJ1-2, the V gene TRBV12-3 or TRBV12-4; a possible D gene is TRBD1 (6 bases). The length of the CDR3 is 13 residues. Trimming cost V 3 bases and J 2 bases, with 7 bases left between them. Here the CDR3 reads CASSLDRNYGYTF. CDR3 in DNA: TGTGCCAGCAGTTTGGACAGAAACTATGGCTACACCTTC.

The rearrangement joins TRBV11-2 to TRBJ2-1; 11 bases match TRBD2. Trimming at V came to 7 bases and at J to 3 bases, leaving 5 bases not matched to a gene. The CDR3 is 15 amino acids. CDR1 and CDR2 from the germline V gene are SGHAT and FQNNGV. The CDR3 bases are TGTGCCAGCACCGTAGCGGGAGGGCTCTACAATGAGCAGTTCTTC. Translated: CASTVAGGLYNEQFF.

V is TRBV28 and J is TRBJ2-5; D gene unclear. V lost 6 bases, J lost 1 base, and 12 bases lay in between. The CDR3 sequence is 14 residues long. CDR1 is MDHEN and CDR2 is SYDVKM in the germline V gene. CDR3 sequence: CASRIDTSQETQYF. The CDR3 DNA sequence: TGTGCCAGCAGGATTGACACTTCCCAAGAGACCCAGTACTTC. The full variable domain, with the rest looked up from reference TRBV28 and TRBJ2-5, is DVKVTQSSRYLVKRTGEKVFLECVQDMDHENMFWYRQDPGLGLRLIYFSYDVKMKEKGDIPEGYSVSREKKERFSLILESASTNQTSMYLCASRIDTSQETQYFGPGTRLLVL.

The CDR3 reads CASSSLTSGGTDTQYF. CDR3 sequence (DNA): TGTGCCAGCAGCTCATTGACTAGCGGGGGCACAGATACGCAGTATTTT. The J gene is TRBJ2-3, the V gene TRBV7-2, with TRBD2 matching over 11 bases. Germline V CDR1 and CDR2: SGHTA, FQGNSA. V dropped 4 bases and J dropped 1; count of bases not matched to a gene: 4. This CDR3 has 16 residues. Looking up the rest from reference TRBV7-2 and TRBJ2-3 gives the full variable domain: GAGVSQSPSNKVTEKGKDVELRCDPISGHTALYWYRQSLGQGLEFLIYFQGNSAPDKSGLPSDRFSAERTGGSVSTLTIQRTQQEDSAVYLCASSSLTSGGTDTQYFGPGTRLTVL.

The genes are TRBV7-2 and TRBJ2-7; 10 bases are a match to TRBD1. V lost 3 bases, J lost 3 bases, and 14 bases stayed unmatched. In germline, CDR1 is SGHTA, CDR2 FQGNSA. The CDR3 has 18 amino acids. The CDR3 nucleotides are TGTGCCAGCAGCTTCTGGGACAGGGGTCGAATTAAAGGCTACGAGCAGTACTTC. Its protein is CASSFWDRGRIKGYEQYF.

The chain carries TRBV7-9 and TRBJ2-7, with TRBD1 matching over 7 bases. The CDR3 sequence is 12 residues long. With 5 bases clipped from V and 6 bases from J, the junction kept 4 bases outside the gene matches. Per the germline V gene, CDR1 is SEHNR and CDR2 is FQNEAQ (reference sequence). The CDR3 DNA sequence: TGTGCCAGCAGCCCGACAGGGTCCGAGCAGTACGTC. Its protein is CASSPTGSEQYV.

The chain employs TRBV7-9 and TRBJ1-1; no clear D gene. The germline V and J ends were trimmed by 4 bases and 8 bases, with 11 bases remaining between them. Germline CDR1 and CDR2: SEHNR and FQNEAQ (reference sequence). This CDR3 has 12 residues. The chain's CDR3 is CASSSGTLEAFF. In nucleotides, the CDR3 is TGTGCCAGCAGCTCGGGAACACTAGAAGCTTTCTTT.

The rearrangement uses TRBV20-1 and TRBJ2-1; the D gene is possibly TRBD2 (6 bases). The CDR3 consists of 15 residues. V was shortened by 3 bases and J by 4 bases, with 16 bases between the two germline ends. Germline CDR1 and CDR2: DFQATT and SNEGSKA (reference sequence). For the CDR3, the DNA is TGCAGTGCTAGTCTCAGGGACTTACTTTACAATGAGCAGTTCTTC. Amino acid sequence: CSASLRDLLYNEQFF.

This clone was detected once. V and J are TRBV4-3 and TRBJ1-1; D is uncertain. With 3 bases removed from V and 13 bases from J, the gap between germline ends came to 18 bases. There are 13 residues in the CDR3. Germline loops: CDR1 LGHNA, CDR2 YSLEER. CDR3 loop: CASSQTLARPGFF. The CDR3 region has the DNA TGCGCCAGCAGCCAGACTCTAGCCCGCCCGGGTTTCTTT.

This clone was seen just once. This sequence joins TRBV6-5 and TRBJ1-1, with D possibly TRBD1 on 5 matching bases. The CDR3 spans 15 residues. Trimming took off 2 bases at V and 6 bases at J, with 16 bases between the two ends. CDR1 is MNHEY and CDR2 is SVGAGI in the germline V gene. CDR3 region: CASSYIQGGTAEAFF. For the CDR3, the DNA is TGTGCCAGCAGTTACATTCAGGGAGGGACGGCTGAAGCTTTCTTT.

In DNA form, the CDR3 reads TGCAGCGCCCTTAAGGGAGCCTATGGCTACACCTTC. Translation: CSALKGAYGYTF. The rearrangement joins TRBV29-1 to TRBJ1-2; D unresolved. Germline CDR1 and CDR2: SQVTM and ANQGSEA. Trimming took 7 bases from V and 4 from J, leaving 13 bases between them. This CDR3 has 12 amino acids.

In nucleotides, the CDR3 is TGTGCCAGCAGCTTAATCAACAGTATAAGCTCTGGAAACACCATATATTTT. The encoded protein is CASSLINSISSGNTIYF. The chain carries TRBV7-9 and TRBJ1-3, with unresolved D. Trimming took 2 bases from V and 0 from J, leaving 14 bases between them. Germline V CDR1 and CDR2: SEHNR, FQNEAQ (reference sequence). The CDR3 is made up of 17 amino acids.

This clone has only a few counts. The V gene is TRBV6-2 or TRBV6-3, the J gene TRBJ2-1; possibly TRBD2 for D (5 bases). The CDR3 totals 13 residues. CDR1 and CDR2 from the germline V gene are MNHEY and SVGEGT. Deletions cut 6 bases from V and 3 bases from J, with 9 bases between. In DNA form, the CDR3 reads TGTGCCAGCAGCCCTACTAGCTACAATGAGCAGTTCTTC. This codes for CASSPTSYNEQFF.

This rearrangement joins TRBV20-1 to TRBJ1-3; D remains unclear. Germline V gene lookup returns CDR1 DFQATT and CDR2 SNEGSKA (reference sequence). V was clipped by 4 bases and J by 4 bases, with 5 bases between them. This CDR3 contains 11 residues. The CDR3 DNA sequence: TGCAGTGCTACAGTAGGAAACACCATATATTTT. It translates to CSATVGNTIYF.

DNA of the CDR3: TGTGCCAGCAGTATTGCGGGCTCCGCATACTTGTTCTTC. As protein: CASSIAGSAYLFF. This sequence joins TRBV7-3 and TRBJ2-1, with a possible D match to TRBD2 (5 bases). The CDR3 runs to 13 residues. In germline, CDR1 is SGHTA, CDR2 FQGTGA. Trimming left V 6 bases short and J 15 bases short, with 21 bases between.